This T cell receptor beta chain emerged from a study of T cell responses to AZD1222 COVID-19 vaccine. The overall study: Combined were second doses at about 4 or about 12 weeks.

General study results and limits: Just a handful of AZD1222 recipients tested seropositive at baseline. Possibly, clonal diversity was underestimated; donors were largely white British and included more females.

The method was immunoSEQ multiplex PCR; TCRdb's version includes in-frame clones alone and lacks a portion of them. The repertoire holds 100,000 to 150,000 clones, with about nine tenths as singletons. Concerning this clone: Its specificity is not known.

The CDR3 covers 13 residues. Trimming removed 3 bases at V and 0 bases at J, with 6 bases between. CDR1 and CDR2 (germline): MGHRA, YSYEKL. The sequencing here drew on peripheral blood, taken on day 0 of AZD1222 vaccination. The chain has TRBV4-1 and TRBJ2-7; perhaps TRBD1 as D (5 bases). The sequence came from an adult in good health. The CDR3 is CASSHQGSYEQYF. For the CDR3, the DNA is TGCGCCAGCAGCCACCAGGGCTCCTACGAGCAGTACTTC.